This is a list of T cell receptor beta chains from one sample in a study of blood T cell repertoires in COVID-19. Measured with immunoSEQ multiplex PCR; TCRdb has only the in-frame clones, and not every one. The table records fewer than 300,000 clones, 65% to 90% of them present only once. The sequenced sample was peripheral blood. Receptor source: a human donor in a cohort sampled during active COVID-19. Both conserved end residues are part of each CDR3. Each record gives: J gene, D gene, V gene, clone size, CDR3 protein, CDR3 DNA. The D gene is left open where the match is weak. Rows may omit the clone size; those that give it use once, few, many or a size class.

>TRBJ1-2|TRBD1|TRBV25-1|NA
CASSEGNQGGYGYTF
TGTGCCAGCAGTGAGGGGAACCAGGGGGGCTATGGCTACACCTTC
>TRBJ1-1|NA|TRBV5-1|NA
CASSLVPIGTEAFF
TGCGCCAGCAGCTTGGTTCCCATCGGCACTGAAGCTTTCTTT
>TRBJ2-1|TRBD1|TRBV29-1|once
CSARTGSSYNEQFF
TGCAGCGCCCGGACAGGGAGCTCCTACAATGAGCAGTTCTTC
>TRBJ2-1|TRBD2|TRBV29-1|NA
CSVSSGRAVYNEQFF
TGCAGCGTTTCTAGCGGGAGGGCCGTATACAATGAGCAGTTCTTC
>TRBJ2-3|TRBD1|TRBV12-3/TRBV12-4|NA
CASRQGAADTQYF
TGTGCCAGCAGACAGGGGGCGGCAGATACGCAGTATTTT
>TRBJ2-7|TRBD2|TRBV10-1|NA
CASSAGLPDEQYF
TGCGCCAGCAGTGCGGGACTACCGGACGAGCAGTACTTC
>TRBJ1-5|NA|TRBV11-3|NA
CASSNNNQPQHF
TGTGCCAGCAGCAACAACAATCAGCCCCAGCATTTT
>TRBJ2-5|NA|TRBV3-1/TRBV3-2|NA
CASSQDLSVPRGGAQETQYF
TGTGCCAGCAGCCAAGATTTATCGGTACCCCGCGGTGGGGCCCAAGAGACCCAGTACTTC
>TRBJ1-2|NA|TRBV5-4|NA
CASSGNYGYTF
TGTGCCAGCAGCGGCAACTATGGCTACACCTTC
>TRBJ2-1|NA|TRBV6-1|NA
CASSETGRWGDEQFF
TGTGCCAGCAGTGAGACCGGCCGTTGGGGGGATGAGCAGTTCTTC
>TRBJ2-2|NA|TRBV14|NA
CASSQVGTDTGELFF
TGTGCCAGCAGCCAAGTAGGAACAGACACCGGGGAGCTGTTTTTT
>TRBJ2-3|NA|TRBV30|few
CAWSLVDTQYF
TGTGCCTGGAGCCTAGTTGATACGCAGTATTTT
>TRBJ1-1|NA|TRBV10-3|NA
CAISYRQGNTEAFF
TGTGCCATCAGTTATCGGCAGGGGAACACTGAAGCTTTCTTT
>TRBJ2-5|TRBD2|TRBV4-2|NA
CASSQISGSIETQYF
TGTGCCAGCAGCCAAATTAGCGGGAGTATCGAGACCCAGTACTTC
>TRBJ2-1|NA|TRBV5-1|NA
CASSLAGSDYNEQFF
TGCGCCAGCAGCTTGGCCGGCAGCGACTACAATGAGCAGTTCTTC
>TRBJ2-7|NA|TRBV4-3|NA
CASSQDNSEGSYEQYF
TGCGCCAGCAGCCAAGATAACTCAGAGGGATCCTACGAGCAGTACTTC
>TRBJ1-5|TRBD1|TRBV19|NA
CATWTGSGSNQPQHF
TGTGCCACCTGGACAGGGTCGGGGAGCAATCAGCCCCAGCATTTT
>TRBJ2-2|TRBD1|TRBV11-2|NA
CASSLVGRGTANTGELFF
TGTGCCAGCAGCTTAGTGGGTAGGGGGACAGCGAACACCGGGGAGCTGTTTTTT
>TRBJ2-5|TRBD2|TRBV27|NA
CASSLRGRGETQYF
TGTGCCAGCAGTTTACGCGGGAGAGGAGAGACCCAGTACTTC
>TRBJ1-3|NA|TRBV11-2|NA
CASSLARGAASGNTIYF
TGTGCCAGCAGCTTAGCTCGGGGGGCGGCCTCTGGAAACACCATATATTTT
>TRBJ2-3|NA|TRBV2|NA
CASSGAGRSDTQYF
TGTGCCAGCAGCGGGGCAGGGAGGTCAGATACGCAGTATTTT
>TRBJ1-5|NA|TRBV6-6|once
CASSYGGGNQPQHF
TGTGCCAGCAGTTACGGGGGGGGAAATCAGCCCCAGCATTTT
>TRBJ2-7|NA|TRBV5-1|NA
CASSPLSRLSYEQYF
TGCGCCAGCAGCCCACTCTCTAGGCTTTCCTACGAGCAGTACTTC
>TRBJ1-2|NA|TRBV9|once
CASSPGGGTNYGYTF
TGTGCCAGCAGCCCTGGGGGAGGGACTAACTATGGCTACACCTTC
>TRBJ1-1|TRBD1|TRBV7-2|NA
CASSLGTGGLNTEAFF
TGTGCCAGCAGCCTAGGGACAGGGGGTTTGAACACTGAAGCTTTCTTT
>TRBJ2-1|TRBD1|TRBV3-1/TRBV3-2|NA
CAVRGPGSGEQFF
TGTGCCGTCAGGGGGCCGGGGTCGGGTGAGCAGTTCTTC
>TRBJ2-4|TRBD1|TRBV5-1|NA
CASSSRTGETDIQYF
TGCGCCAGCAGCTCCCGGACAGGGGAAACGGACATTCAGTACTTC
>TRBJ2-1|NA|TRBV12-3/TRBV12-4|NA
CASSMRAGEQFF
TGTGCCAGCAGCATGAGGGCCGGGGAGCAGTTCTTC
>TRBJ2-7|TRBD2|TRBV4-1|NA
CASSPASGRVPYEQYF
TGCGCCAGCAGCCCGGCTAGCGGGAGGGTTCCCTACGAGCAGTACTTC